This paragraph covers one T cell receptor beta chain sequence. As yet, its antigen is unknown. CDR1 SQVTM and CDR2 ANQGSEA come from the germline V gene. Trimming removed 7 bases at V and 6 bases at J, with 29 bases between. There are 17 residues in the CDR3. These data are taken from a study of CD8 T cells in ankylosing spondylitis. Study-wide findings and caveats: Past studies reported some motif variants in reactive arthritis synovial fluid and blood.

Construction of TCR beta libraries was performed using quantitative 5'-RACE with molecular barcodes. Each CDR3 protein gets one entry after TCRdb re-called the 5' RACE reads with MiXCR. The sample records fewer than 350,000 distinct CDR3 sequences, roughly 11% being singletons. This sequence joins TRBV29-1 and TRBJ2-3, with D tentatively TRBD1 (6 bases). The specimen was blood, either unsorted or a sorted T cell fraction (not recorded which). The source is a female donor with ankylosing spondylitis or in good health (not recorded which). For the CDR3, the DNA is TGCAGCGCCATTACCTCTACAGGGTTTGGGTCGGCGGATACGCAGTATTTT. This codes for CSAITSTGFGSADTQYF.